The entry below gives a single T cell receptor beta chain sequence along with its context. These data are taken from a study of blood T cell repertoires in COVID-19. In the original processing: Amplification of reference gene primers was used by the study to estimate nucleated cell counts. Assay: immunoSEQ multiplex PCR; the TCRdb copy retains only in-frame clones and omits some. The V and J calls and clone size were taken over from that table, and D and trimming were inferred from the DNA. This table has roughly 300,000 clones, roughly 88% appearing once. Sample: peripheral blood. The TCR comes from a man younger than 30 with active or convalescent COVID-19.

The CDR3 region is CASSTRQGVSNEKLFF. The CDR3 DNA follows: TGTGCCAGCAGTACAAGACAGGGGGTATCTAATGAAAAACTGTTTTTT. The V and J genes are TRBV3-1 (or the pseudogene TRBV3-2) and TRBJ1-4, with 9 positions matching TRBD1. With V trimmed by 6 bases and J by 3 bases, 8 bases remained unmatched. This CDR3 comprises 16 residues. Germline values: CDR1 LGHDT, CDR2 YNNKEL (reference sequence).